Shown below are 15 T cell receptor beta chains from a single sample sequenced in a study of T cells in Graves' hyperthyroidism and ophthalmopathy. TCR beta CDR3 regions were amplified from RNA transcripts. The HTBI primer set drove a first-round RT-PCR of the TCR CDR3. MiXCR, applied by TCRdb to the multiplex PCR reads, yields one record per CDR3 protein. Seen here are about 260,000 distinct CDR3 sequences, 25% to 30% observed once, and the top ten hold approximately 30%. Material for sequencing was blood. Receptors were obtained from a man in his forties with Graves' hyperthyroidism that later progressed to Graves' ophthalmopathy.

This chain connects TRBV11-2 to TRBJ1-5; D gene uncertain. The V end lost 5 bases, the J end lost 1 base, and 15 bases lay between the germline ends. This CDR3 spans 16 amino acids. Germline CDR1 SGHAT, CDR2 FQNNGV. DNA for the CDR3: TGTGCCAGCAGCCGTAGACCCGCGGGAAGCAATCAGCCCCAGCATTTT. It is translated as CASSRRPAGSNQPQHF.

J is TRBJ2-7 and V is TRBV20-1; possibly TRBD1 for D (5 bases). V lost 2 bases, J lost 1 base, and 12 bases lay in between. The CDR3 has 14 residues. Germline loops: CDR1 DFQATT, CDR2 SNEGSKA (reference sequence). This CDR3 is CSARPRQRSYEQYF. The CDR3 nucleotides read TGCAGTGCTAGACCCAGACAGCGTTCCTACGAGCAGTACTTC.

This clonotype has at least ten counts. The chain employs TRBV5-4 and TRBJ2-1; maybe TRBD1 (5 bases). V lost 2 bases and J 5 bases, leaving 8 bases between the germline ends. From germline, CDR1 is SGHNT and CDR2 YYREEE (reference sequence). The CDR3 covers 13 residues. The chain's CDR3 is CASSFSRDNEQFF. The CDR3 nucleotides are TGTGCCAGCAGCTTTTCCAGGGACAATGAGCAGTTCTTC.

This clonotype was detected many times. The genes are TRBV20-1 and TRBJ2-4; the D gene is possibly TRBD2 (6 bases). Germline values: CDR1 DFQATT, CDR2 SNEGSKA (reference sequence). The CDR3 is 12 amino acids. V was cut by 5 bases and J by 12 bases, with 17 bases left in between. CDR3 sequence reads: CSAGGPGDSQYF. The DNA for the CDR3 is TGCAGTGCTGGAGGGCCCGGGGATAGTCAGTACTTC.

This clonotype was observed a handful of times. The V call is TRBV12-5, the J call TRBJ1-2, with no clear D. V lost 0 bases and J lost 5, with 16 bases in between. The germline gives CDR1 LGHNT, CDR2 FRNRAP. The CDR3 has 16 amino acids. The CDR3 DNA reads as TGTGCTAGTGGTTTGGTGCTCCAGAGACCGCCGTATGGCTACACCTTC. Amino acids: CASGLVLQRPPYGYTF.

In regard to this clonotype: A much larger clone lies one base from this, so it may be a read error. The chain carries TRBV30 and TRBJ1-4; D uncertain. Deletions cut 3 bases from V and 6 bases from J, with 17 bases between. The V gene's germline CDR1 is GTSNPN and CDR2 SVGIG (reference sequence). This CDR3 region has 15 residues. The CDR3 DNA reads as TGTGCCTGGAGACCTACCGGGGTCCATCATGAAAAACTGTTTTTT. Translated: CAWRPTGVHHEKLFF.

CDR3: CASSYMGREAFF. The CDR3 DNA sequence: TGTGCCAGCAGTTATATGGGTCGAGAAGCTTTCTTT. This chain uses TRBV6-5 with TRBJ1-1; D uncertain. Germline V gene data show CDR1 as MNHEY and CDR2 as SVGAGI. The V and J ends lost 3 bases and 8 bases respectively, with 10 bases between them. The CDR3 loop spans 12 amino acids.

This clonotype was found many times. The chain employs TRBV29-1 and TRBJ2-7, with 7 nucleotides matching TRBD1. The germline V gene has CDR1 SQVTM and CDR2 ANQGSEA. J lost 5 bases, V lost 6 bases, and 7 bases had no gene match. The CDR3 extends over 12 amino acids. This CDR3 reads CSVYRGRHEQYF. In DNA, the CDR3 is TGCAGCGTGTACAGGGGTCGGCACGAGCAGTACTTC.

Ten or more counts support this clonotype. CDR3 loop: CASRGTSETDTQYF. The CDR3, as DNA: TGTGCCAGCAGGGGGACATCCGAAACGGATACGCAGTATTTT. This chain links TRBV6-5 with TRBJ2-3; D perhaps matches TRBD1 (6 bases). This CDR3 is 14 amino acids long. Germline CDR1 is MNHEY and CDR2 is SVGAGI. The germline V and J ends were trimmed by 6 bases and 6 bases, with 16 bases remaining between them.

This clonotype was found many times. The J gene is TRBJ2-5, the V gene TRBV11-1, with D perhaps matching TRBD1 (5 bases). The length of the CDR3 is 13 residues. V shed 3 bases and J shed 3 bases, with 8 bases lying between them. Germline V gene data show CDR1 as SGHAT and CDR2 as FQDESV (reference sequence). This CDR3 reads CASSFFREETQYF. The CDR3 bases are TGTGCCAGCAGCTTCTTCAGGGAAGAGACCCAGTACTTC.

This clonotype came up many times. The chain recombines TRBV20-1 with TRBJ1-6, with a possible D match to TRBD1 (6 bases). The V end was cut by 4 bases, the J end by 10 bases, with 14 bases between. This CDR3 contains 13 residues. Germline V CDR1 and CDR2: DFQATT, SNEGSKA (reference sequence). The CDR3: CSATGVRGSPLHF. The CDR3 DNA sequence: TGCAGTGCTACAGGGGTTCGGGGATCACCCCTCCACTTT.

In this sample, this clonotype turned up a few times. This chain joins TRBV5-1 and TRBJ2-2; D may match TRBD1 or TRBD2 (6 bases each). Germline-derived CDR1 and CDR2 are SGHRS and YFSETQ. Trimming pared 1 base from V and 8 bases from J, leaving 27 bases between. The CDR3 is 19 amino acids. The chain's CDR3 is CASSLRGRTSSSPTGELFF. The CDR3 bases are TGCGCCAGCAGCTTGCGGGGGCGCACGTCCAGCTCCCCCACTGGGGAGCTGTTTTTT.

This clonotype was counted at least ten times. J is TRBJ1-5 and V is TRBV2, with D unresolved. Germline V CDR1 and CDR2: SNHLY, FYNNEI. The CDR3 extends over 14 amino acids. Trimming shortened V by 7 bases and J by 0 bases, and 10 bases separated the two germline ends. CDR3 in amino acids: CASKRETSNQPQHF. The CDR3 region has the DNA TGTGCCAGCAAAAGGGAAACTAGCAATCAGCCCCAGCATTTT.

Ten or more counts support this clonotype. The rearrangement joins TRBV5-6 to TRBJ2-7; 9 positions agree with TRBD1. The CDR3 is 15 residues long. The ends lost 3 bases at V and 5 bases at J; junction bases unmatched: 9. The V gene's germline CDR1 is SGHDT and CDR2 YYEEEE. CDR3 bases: TGTGCCAGCAGCTCAGCCCCGGGACAGGGTAACGAGCAGTACTTC. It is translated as CASSSAPGQGNEQYF. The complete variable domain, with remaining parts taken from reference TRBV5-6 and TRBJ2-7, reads DAGVTQSPTHLIKTRGQQVTLRCSPKSGHDTVSWYQQALGQGPQFIFQYYEEEERQRGNFPDRFSGHQFPNYSSELNVNALLLGDSALYLCASSSAPGQGNEQYFGPGTRLTVT.

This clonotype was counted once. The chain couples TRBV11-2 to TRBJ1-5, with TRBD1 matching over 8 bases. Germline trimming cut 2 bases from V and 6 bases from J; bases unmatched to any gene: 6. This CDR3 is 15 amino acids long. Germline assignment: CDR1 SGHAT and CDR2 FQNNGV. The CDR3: CASSLSQGASQPQHF. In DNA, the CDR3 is TGTGCCAGCAGCTTATCCCAGGGGGCATCTCAGCCCCAGCATTTT.